Below are 25 T cell receptor beta chains sequenced from a single sample in a study of metastatic and nonmetastatic thyroid tumors. Thyroid surgery was performed in patients who had received no treatment beforehand. Using MiXCR, TCRdb re-called clones from the PCR reads. The sample yields 40,000 to 45,000 clones, approximately 3% seen once. The specimen sequenced was blood. Source of these receptors: a female donor with papillary thyroid cancer or a benign thyroid nodule (not recorded which). Some clones in this sample may be carry-over from other donors' samples.

This clone has ten or more counts. The CDR3 reads CASMSGRAFGLTDTQYF. Here the CDR3 DNA reads TGTGCCAGCATGAGCGGGAGGGCCTTTGGGCTCACAGATACGCAGTATTTT. This sequence joins TRBV7-9 and TRBJ2-3; TRBD2 matches 10 bases. Germline V gives CDR1 SEHNR, CDR2 FQNEAQ (reference sequence). The CDR3 totals 17 residues. The J segment lost 2 bases and the V segment lost 7 bases, leaving 12 bases of the junction unmatched.

This clone was counted at least ten times. The genes are TRBV30 and TRBJ2-1; 13 bases agree with TRBD2. V lost 8 bases to trimming and J lost 7 bases; unmatched junction nucleotides: 5. CDR3 length: 13 amino acids. CDR1 GTSNPN and CDR2 SVGIG come from the germline V gene (reference sequence). CDR3 sequence: CAAETSGRNEQFF. CDR3 coding DNA: TGTGCCGCAGAGACTAGCGGGAGGAATGAGCAGTTCTTC.

This clone turned up a few times. A much more abundant neighbour one base away suggests this may be a read error. CDR3 DNA: TGCAGCGTCCGGTGGCTTGTCTCCTACGAGCAGTACTTC. Protein: CSVRWLVSYEQYF. J is TRBJ2-7 and V is TRBV20-1; D gene uncertain. The CDR3 extends over 13 amino acids. Germline-derived CDR1 and CDR2 are DFQATT and SNEGSKA (reference sequence).

This clone was counted between two and nine times. The chain combines TRBV19 with TRBJ1-4; D may be TRBD1 (6 bases). V was trimmed by 0 bases and J by 8 bases, leaving 22 bases between them. The V gene's germline CDR1 is LNHDA and CDR2 SQIVND (reference sequence). This CDR3 contains 18 residues. The CDR3 DNA is TGTGCCAGTAGTATAGATGTGGGGGCCCACGCCGGAGCGGAAAAACTGTTTTTT. Translation gives CASSIDVGAHAGAEKLFF.

This clone has ten or more counts. This sequence joins TRBV20-1 and TRBJ2-3; 11 positions agree with TRBD2. The CDR3 runs to 15 residues. V shed 5 bases, J shed 1 base, and the junction held 5 bases outside the gene matches. Germline CDR1 and CDR2: DFQATT and SNEGSKA (reference sequence). The CDR3 here is CSAFLAGGGTDTQYF. In nucleotides, the CDR3 is TGCAGTGCTTTCCTAGCGGGAGGTGGCACAGATACGCAGTATTTT.

This clone was seen repeatedly, ten times or more. The CDR3 reads CSVVTGEGGYTF. The CDR3 DNA reads TGCAGCGTTGTGACAGGGGAAGGTGGCTACACCTTC. V and J are TRBV29-1 and TRBJ1-2; 8 bases are shared with TRBD1. The CDR3 spans 12 residues. Germline CDR1 and CDR2: SQVTM and ANQGSEA. J was trimmed by 7 bases and V by 4 bases; bases with no gene match: 5.

This clone turned up a few times. This chain connects TRBV6-9 to TRBJ2-7; 11 positions match TRBD1. J lost 4 bases, V lost 3 bases, and 11 bases had no gene match. CDR1 is MNHGY, CDR2 SVAAGI, per germline. The CDR3 length is 17 residues. CDR3 in DNA: TGTGCCAGCAGTTACCGCCCTCTCGGACAGGGGGCATACGAGCAGTACTTC. Protein: CASSYRPLGQGAYEQYF.

This clone showed up many times. The V gene is TRBV20-1, the J gene TRBJ1-1; no firm D call. The germline gives CDR1 DFQATT, CDR2 SNEGSKA (reference sequence). CDR3 length equals 13 residues. V was cut by 1 base and J by 3 bases, with 9 bases left in between. The CDR3, as DNA: TGCAGTGCTAGAGGGGGAACCTACACTGAAGCTTTCTTT. Amino acids: CSARGGTYTEAFF.

This clone was counted many times. J is TRBJ1-1 and V is TRBV6-1, with D possibly being TRBD1 (5 bases). CDR3 length: 16 residues. V was shortened by 5 bases and J by 0 bases, with 16 bases between the two germline ends. The germline CDR1 and CDR2 sequences are MNHNS and SASEGT. CDR3 DNA: TGTGCCAGCAGTCACCGGGGGGTTAACATGAACACTGAAGCTTTCTTT. Translating it yields CASSHRGVNMNTEAFF.

This chain uses TRBV14 with TRBJ2-1; D assignment may be TRBD1 or TRBD2 (6 bases each). The germline V gene has CDR1 SGHDN and CDR2 FVKESK. The length of the CDR3 is 13 residues. V shed 5 bases and J shed 2 bases, with 7 bases lying between them. The CDR3 nucleotides read TGTGCCAGCAGCGGGGGGCCCTACAATGAGCAGTTCTTC. This translates into CASSGGPYNEQFF.

This clone has a handful of counts. CDR3 protein: CASSSRQQDIHF. The CDR3 DNA reads TGTGCCAGCAGTTCCAGACAACAGGATATCCACTTT. The chain has TRBV28 and TRBJ1-6; possible D gene TRBD1, 5 bases. Trimming shortened V by 4 bases and J by 17 bases, and 15 bases separated the two germline ends. This CDR3 comprises 12 residues. CDR1 and CDR2 from the germline V gene are MDHEN and SYDVKM.

The chain recombines TRBV9 with TRBJ1-5; perhaps TRBD1 as D (6 bases). This CDR3 comprises 13 residues. Germline CDR1 is SGDLS and CDR2 is YYNGEE. V lost 4 bases and J 9 bases, leaving 14 bases between the germline ends. The chain's CDR3 is CASSLRGGGPQHF. For the CDR3, the DNA is TGTGCCAGCAGCCTCCGAGGGGGGGGGCCCCAGCATTTT.

V is TRBV6-4 and J is TRBJ2-3; 7 bases agree with TRBD1. The length of the CDR3 is 14 residues. Germline loops: CDR1 MRHNA, CDR2 SNTAGT. The ends lost 7 bases at V and 3 bases at J; junction bases unmatched: 7. The CDR3 sequence is CASIQGLTTDTQYF. The CDR3, as DNA: TGTGCCAGCATACAGGGGCTTACGACAGATACGCAGTATTTT.

The gene calls are TRBV19 and TRBJ1-5; D ambiguous. Germline V gives CDR1 LNHDA, CDR2 SQIVND (reference sequence). CDR3 length: 12 amino acids. Trimming took off 7 bases at V and 7 bases at J, with 11 bases between the two ends. The CDR3 coding sequence is TGTGCCAGTACCCATCTGGGGCAGCCCCAGCATTTT. Translated, it gives CASTHLGQPQHF.

This clone appeared many times. The rearrangement joins TRBV11-2 to TRBJ2-7; 7 nucleotides match TRBD1. J was trimmed by 3 bases and V by 0 bases; bases with no gene match: 14. The CDR3 contains 18 residues. Per germline, CDR1 SGHAT and CDR2 FQNNGV. The CDR3 spells CASSLDSSAGTGDYEQYF. The CDR3 DNA reads as TGTGCCAGCAGCTTAGACTCGTCGGCCGGAACAGGGGACTACGAGCAGTACTTC. Full variable domain (rest looked up from reference TRBV11-2 and TRBJ2-7): EAGVAQSPRYKIIEKRQSVAFWCNPISGHATLYWYQQILGQGPKLLIQFQNNGVVDDSQLPKDRFSAERLKGVDSTLKIQPAKLEDSAVYLCASSLDSSAGTGDYEQYFGPGTRLTVT.

The chain recombines TRBV10-2 with TRBJ2-7; TRBD2 is a possible D gene (6 bases). The germline CDR1 and CDR2 sequences are WSHSY and SAAADI. With 6 bases removed from V and 5 bases from J, the gap between germline ends came to 14 bases. This CDR3 is 13 amino acids long. CDR3 coding DNA: TGCGCCAGCAGGCCCCCGGGACTTAACGAGCAGTACTTC. Translated, it gives CASRPPGLNEQYF.

This clone was counted only a few times. V is TRBV11-2 and J is TRBJ2-5, with D perhaps matching TRBD2 (7 bases). V was trimmed by 9 bases and J by 14 bases, leaving 25 bases between them. The germline CDR1 and CDR2 sequences are SGHAT and FQNNGV. CDR3 length: 13 residues. The CDR3 here is CASSTGTPGGSYF. The CDR3 nucleotides are TGTGCCAGTAGCACCGGAACCCCGGGGGGCTCCTACTTC.

This clone has a count of ten or more. Just one base apart from a much larger clone, this may be a read error. This sequence joins TRBV5-1 and TRBJ2-7; D may be TRBD1 (6 bases). The CDR3 is 14 amino acids. In germline, CDR1 is SGHRS, CDR2 YFSETQ. The germline V and J ends were trimmed by 6 bases and 6 bases, with 19 bases remaining between them. CDR3 loop: CASNRQEDRSEQYF. CDR3 nucleotide sequence: TGCGCCAGCAATCGACAGGAAGACCGCTCCGAGCAGTACTTC. The variable domain in full, with the rest retrieved from reference TRBV5-1 and TRBJ2-7, is KAGVTQTPRYLIKTRGQQVTLSCSPISGHRSVSWYQQTPGQGLQFLFEYFSETQRNKGNFPGRFSGRQFSNSRSEMNVSTLELGDSALYLCASNRQEDRSEQYFGPGTRLTVT.

Only a few counts were recorded for this clone. The chain has TRBV24-1 and TRBJ1-5; a possible D gene is TRBD1 (6 bases). This CDR3 is built from 16 residues. Trimming left V 4 bases short and J 0 bases short, with 12 bases between. Germline V gene data show CDR1 as KGHDR and CDR2 as SFDVKD. The CDR3 region is CATSDRQVSSNQPQHF. CDR3 nucleotides: TGTGCCACCAGTGACCGACAGGTTAGTAGCAATCAGCCCCAGCATTTT.

This clone was counted ten times or more. The chain carries TRBV9 and TRBJ1-2; D is uncertain. Germline V CDR1 and CDR2: SGDLS, YYNGEE. Trimming took 2 bases from V and 8 from J, leaving 7 bases between them. This CDR3 spans 11 amino acids. The DNA of the CDR3 is TGTGCCAGCAGCGTTGGTGAAGGCTACACCTTC. Translated, it gives CASSVGEGYTF.

This clone was recorded many times. The rearrangement uses TRBV5-1 and TRBJ2-3; D is possibly TRBD2 (6 bases). The ends were cut back, 3 bases at V and 4 bases at J, with 18 bases in the middle. Germline-derived CDR1 and CDR2 are SGHRS and YFSETQ. The CDR3 runs 16 residues. CDR3 DNA sequence: TGCGCCAGCAGCTCTGGGGACTCCTTGTCCCCAGATACGCAGTATTTT. Residues: CASSSGDSLSPDTQYF.

This clone was seen at least ten times. The rearrangement links TRBV19 to TRBJ1-1; 8 nucleotides align to TRBD1. V lost 6 bases and J lost 1; bases outside the gene matches: 1. The length of the CDR3 is 13 residues. From germline, CDR1 is LNHDA and CDR2 SQIVND (reference sequence). The CDR3 sequence: CASRTGANTEAFF. CDR3 nucleotide sequence: TGTGCCAGTAGGACAGGGGCGAACACTGAAGCTTTCTTT.

The rearrangement uses TRBV7-2 and TRBJ2-7; TRBD2 agrees at 7 bases. Germline V gene data show CDR1 as SGHTA and CDR2 as FQGNSA. The junction had 3 bases not matched to a gene; V was cut back by 1 base and J by 3 bases. The CDR3 contains 14 residues. CDR3 nucleotide sequence: TGTGCCAGCAGCTTAGGGGGAGGGCTCTACGAGCAGTACTTC. This translates into CASSLGGGLYEQYF.

This chain joins TRBV11-2 and TRBJ1-2, with a tentative D call TRBD1 (5 bases). Germline CDR1 SGHAT, CDR2 FQNNGV. There are 13 residues in the CDR3. V gave up 2 bases and J gave up 11 bases, with 15 bases separating them. The CDR3 DNA sequence: TGTGCCAGCAGCTTATCTAGGGGACTTGAGTACACCTTC. The encoded protein is CASSLSRGLEYTF.

This clone occurred many times. This chain connects TRBV11-3 to TRBJ2-1; D is perhaps TRBD1 or TRBD2 (5 bases each). Germline lookup yields CDR1 SGHNT and CDR2 YENEEA. Trimming took off 1 base at V and 5 bases at J, with 12 bases between the two ends. The CDR3 totals 15 residues. The CDR3 region is CASSLVRDRHNEQFF. CDR3 bases: TGTGCCAGCAGCTTAGTCCGGGACCGCCACAATGAGCAGTTCTTC.